The rows below give T cell receptor beta chains drawn from one sample of a study of blood T cell repertoires in COVID-19. TCRdb's copy holds only in-frame clones and misses some; the assay was immunoSEQ multiplex PCR. The top ten clones hold about 11% of a sample with 250,000 to 300,000 clones, about nine tenths of them seen once. The sample was peripheral blood. These receptors were collected from a woman in her thirties with COVID-19, enrolled during active disease. Each CDR3 is given with its conserved first and last residue. A D gene is named only where the DNA matches it firmly. The size field is filled for only some rows; it gives once, few, many or a size class.

CDR3aa,CDR3nt,j_gene,v_gene,d_gene,abundance,len
CAWSNPTRAGYEQYF,TGTGCCTGGAGCAACCCGACCCGGGCGGGGTACGAGCAGTACTTC,TRBJ2-7,TRBV30,.,.,15
CASRPSGRETQYF,TGTGCCAGCCGTCCTAGCGGGAGAGAGACCCAGTACTTC,TRBJ2-5,TRBV3-1/TRBV3-2,TRBD2,.,13
CASSPIWPSHAQYF,TGTGCCAGCAGCCCAATCTGGCCTTCCCACGCGCAGTATTTT,TRBJ2-3,TRBV7-8,.,.,14
CASSEVRVVHEQYF,TGTGCCAGCAGTGAAGTCAGGGTGGTCCACGAGCAGTACTTC,TRBJ2-7,TRBV2,.,.,14
CASSQAQVWDGYTF,TGCGCCAGCAGCCAAGCACAGGTCTGGGATGGCTACACCTTC,TRBJ1-2,TRBV4-1,.,.,14
CSASSGGNQPQHF,TGCAGTGCTAGTTCCGGGGGCAATCAGCCCCAGCATTTT,TRBJ1-5,TRBV20-1,.,once,13
CASSVSGTSGRLTYEQYF,TGTGCCAGCAGCGTTTCCGGGACTAGCGGGAGGCTTACCTACGAGCAGTACTTC,TRBJ2-7,TRBV2,TRBD2,.,18
CASSRSGTQGGRAFF,TGTGCCAGCAGCCGTTCCGGGACACAAGGCGGCCGAGCTTTCTTT,TRBJ1-1,TRBV14,.,.,15
CASSLGAGAVNEQYF,TGTGCCAGCAGTCTGGGAGCCGGAGCTGTCAACGAGCAGTACTTC,TRBJ2-7,TRBV6-5,.,.,15
CASSQTGTDSYNEQFF,TGCGCCAGCAGCCAAACCGGGACTGACTCCTACAATGAGCAGTTCTTC,TRBJ2-1,TRBV4-3,.,.,16
CASSQEYRTVYNSPLHF,TGTGCCAGCAGCCAAGAGTACAGGACAGTCTATAATTCACCCCTCCACTTT,TRBJ1-6,TRBV3-1/TRBV3-2,.,once,17
CASSENRGWETQYF,TGTGCCAGCAGTGAAAACAGGGGGTGGGAGACCCAGTACTTC,TRBJ2-5,TRBV6-1,TRBD1,.,14
CASSEGQGANEQYF,TGTGCCAGCAGCGAGGGACAGGGGGCAAACGAGCAGTACTTC,TRBJ2-7,TRBV9,TRBD1,.,14
CASSYRPSGNGEQFF,TGTGCCAGCAGTTATAGGCCTAGCGGGAACGGTGAGCAGTTCTTC,TRBJ2-1,TRBV6-2/TRBV6-3,TRBD2,.,15
CASSQDALAGATQYF,TGTGCCAGCAGCCAAGATGCGCTAGCGGGAGCTACGCAGTATTTT,TRBJ2-3,TRBV4-2,TRBD2,.,15
CASGPDTQYF,TGCGCCAGCGGCCCAGATACGCAGTATTTT,TRBJ2-3,TRBV10-2,.,few,10
CASSFPDRFGTQYF,TGTGCCAGCAGTTTCCCGGACAGGTTCGGGACCCAGTACTTC,TRBJ2-5,TRBV27,TRBD1,.,14
CASSITDREPLHF,TGTGCCAGCAGTATTACGGACAGGGAACCCCTCCACTTT,TRBJ1-6,TRBV27,TRBD1,.,13
CAISPGQGFDEQYF,TGTGCCATCAGTCCGGGACAGGGATTTGACGAGCAGTACTTC,TRBJ2-7,TRBV10-3,TRBD1,once,14
CATSAGGLDTQYF,TGTGCCACCTCAGCGGGAGGGTTAGATACGCAGTATTTT,TRBJ2-3,TRBV19,TRBD2,.,13
CASTVRGSTEAFF,TGTGCCAGCACCGTCAGGGGGTCCACTGAAGCTTTCTTT,TRBJ1-1,TRBV12-3/TRBV12-4,TRBD1,.,13
CASTGLAGTHNEQFF,TGTGCCTCTACGGGCCTAGCGGGAACCCACAATGAGCAGTTCTTC,TRBJ2-1,TRBV30,TRBD2,once,15
CASSFLAGGTGELFF,TGCGCCAGCAGCTTTCTAGCGGGAGGTACCGGGGAGCTGTTTTTT,TRBJ2-2,TRBV5-1,TRBD2,few,15
CASKSTGRKNIQYF,TGTGCCAGTAAATCGACAGGGCGTAAAAACATTCAGTACTTC,TRBJ2-4,TRBV19,TRBD1,.,14
CAWGTGVSYEQYF,TGTGCCTGGGGCACAGGGGTTTCCTACGAGCAGTACTTC,TRBJ2-7,TRBV30,TRBD1,.,13
CASDKGLTITDTQYF,TGTGCCAGCGATAAGGGACTTACGATCACAGATACGCAGTATTTT,TRBJ2-3,TRBV7-9,.,.,15
CASSPLLAGRMDTQYF,TGTGCCAGCTCACCGTTACTAGCGGGAAGAATGGATACGCAGTATTTT,TRBJ2-3,TRBV18,TRBD2,.,16
CASSSGQGRYEQYF,TGTGCCAGCAGCTCAGGACAGGGGAGGTACGAGCAGTACTTC,TRBJ2-7,TRBV5-4,TRBD1,.,14
CASSLRRATQYF,TGTGCCAGCAGCTTACGCAGGGCCACGCAGTATTTT,TRBJ2-3,TRBV7-2,.,.,12
CASSYVAGSSYEQYF,TGTGCCAGCAGCTACGTAGCGGGGAGCTCCTACGAGCAGTACTTC,TRBJ2-7,TRBV11-2,TRBD2,.,15
CASSPPGGSEGYNEQFF,TGTGCCAGCTCACCACCGGGCGGGAGTGAGGGCTACAATGAGCAGTTCTTC,TRBJ2-1,TRBV18,TRBD2,.,17
CASRGDYLTDTQYF,TGCGCCAGCAGAGGGGACTATCTCACAGATACGCAGTATTTT,TRBJ2-3,TRBV5-1,TRBD2,.,14
CASNPENVRGQFF,TGCGCCAGCAACCCGGAAAATGTCAGGGGGCAGTTCTTC,TRBJ2-1,TRBV5-1,.,.,13
CASSSWDRGGYEQYF,TGTGCCAGCAGCTCATGGGACAGGGGCGGGTACGAGCAGTACTTC,TRBJ2-7,TRBV7-9,TRBD1,.,15
CASSPMTGQDTEAFF,TGTGCCAGCAGCCCCATGACAGGGCAGGACACTGAAGCTTTCTTT,TRBJ1-1,TRBV9,TRBD1,.,15
CSVEGREADTGELFF,TGCAGCGTTGAGGGCAGGGAGGCGGACACCGGGGAGCTGTTTTTT,TRBJ2-2,TRBV29-1,.,.,15
CASSESSGSQYEQYF,TGCGCCAGCAGTGAGTCTAGCGGGAGTCAATACGAGCAGTACTTC,TRBJ2-7,TRBV10-1,TRBD2,.,15
CASSLFDRGPNEKLFF,TGTGCCAGCAGTTTATTCGACAGGGGTCCTAATGAAAAACTGTTTTTT,TRBJ1-4,TRBV27,TRBD1,.,16
CASSDGSGDGANVLTF,TGTGCCAGCAGCGACGGTAGCGGGGATGGGGCCAACGTCCTGACTTTC,TRBJ2-6,TRBV6-4,TRBD2,.,16
CASKLAINTGELFF,TGTGCCAGCAAGCTAGCGATAAACACCGGGGAGCTGTTTTTT,TRBJ2-2,TRBV27,.,.,14
CAIETSGSEQFF,TGTGCCATCGAGACTAGCGGCTCGGAGCAGTTCTTC,TRBJ2-1,TRBV10-3,TRBD2,once,12
CASGGQGTEAFF,TGCGCCAGCGGGGGACAGGGCACTGAAGCTTTCTTT,TRBJ1-1,TRBV23-1,TRBD1,.,12
CASSPSGSWETQYF,TGTGCCAGCAGCCCCAGCGGGAGTTGGGAGACCCAGTACTTC,TRBJ2-5,TRBV9,TRBD2,.,14
CASSSDRDRGQTQYF,TGTGCCAGCAGTTCCGACCGGGACAGGGGTCAGACCCAGTACTTC,TRBJ2-5,TRBV28,TRBD1,once,15
CASSVAGATSTDTQYF,TGTGCCAGCAGCGTAGCGGGAGCTACTAGCACAGATACGCAGTATTTT,TRBJ2-3,TRBV9,.,.,16
CASSRPTGIGSGANVLTF,TGTGCCAGCAGCCGCCCGACAGGGATCGGCAGTGGGGCCAACGTCCTGACTTTC,TRBJ2-6,TRBV7-9,TRBD1,.,18
CASRDTLNTEAFF,TGCGCCAGCAGGGACACCCTGAACACTGAAGCTTTCTTT,TRBJ1-1,TRBV5-1,.,.,13
CASSFAQGTGNYEQYF,.,TRBJ2-7,TRBV12-1,.,.,16
CASSPSGRADYEQYF,TGTGCCAGCAGTCCGAGCGGGAGGGCCGACTACGAGCAGTACTTC,TRBJ2-7,TRBV9,TRBD2,.,15
CASSVDASGLYEQYF,TGTGCCAGCAGCGTAGATGCTAGCGGGCTCTACGAGCAGTACTTC,TRBJ2-7,TRBV9,TRBD2,.,15
CAIRRQGLRNEQYF,TGTGCCATCAGAAGACAGGGCCTAAGGAACGAGCAGTACTTC,TRBJ2-7,TRBV10-3,TRBD1,.,14